Below, 14 T cell receptor beta chains from the same sample are listed, as sequenced in a study of T cells in Graves' hyperthyroidism and ophthalmopathy. Amplified TCR beta CDR3 regions derived from RNA transcripts. First-round RT-PCR targeting the TCR CDR3 was performed with the HTBI primer set. TCRdb itself ran the multiplex PCR reads through MiXCR, one entry per CDR3 protein. The profile covers under 350,000 distinct CDR3 sequences, with around 15% appearing a single time and almost 35% taken by the ten largest. Source material: blood. These receptors came from a woman aged 40 to 50 with Graves' ophthalmopathy.

This clonotype was recorded many times. The chain has TRBV29-1 and TRBJ1-5; 7 bases line up with TRBD1. Looked up from germline, CDR1 is SQVTM and CDR2 is ANQGSEA. The ends lost 4 bases at V and 7 bases at J; junction bases unmatched: 7. The CDR3 is 13 amino acids. CDR3 DNA: TGCAGCGTTGGTGGAGGGGGCCTCCAGCCCCAGCATTTT. Encoded protein: CSVGGGGLQPQHF.

This clonotype was counted only a few times. This chain joins TRBV5-5 and TRBJ2-3; TRBD2 might be the D (5 bases). The V and J ends lost 2 bases and 4 bases respectively, with 11 bases between them. Per the germline V gene, CDR1 is SGHKS and CDR2 is YYEKEE (reference sequence). The length of the CDR3 is 14 residues. CDR3 sequence: CASSFGGPADTQYF. The CDR3 DNA is TGTGCCAGCAGCTTTGGCGGGCCAGCAGATACGCAGTATTTT.

This clonotype has a count of ten or more. The rearrangement joins TRBV3-1 to TRBJ2-5; the D gene is possibly TRBD2 (6 bases). V was clipped by 8 bases and J by 7 bases, with 11 bases between them. The CDR3 totals 11 residues. Germline CDR1 and CDR2: LGHDT and YNNKEL (reference sequence). CDR3 bases: TGTGCCAGCTGGGGAGGAGGGACCCAGTACTTC. This sequence encodes CASWGGGTQYF.

This chain uses TRBV28 with TRBJ1-1; the D gene is possibly TRBD1 (6 bases). Trimming removed 2 bases at V and 1 base at J, with 14 bases between. Germline-derived CDR1 and CDR2 are MDHEN and SYDVKM. The CDR3 totals 16 residues. CDR3: CASSLAPGDRNTEAFF. As DNA, the CDR3 is TGTGCCAGCAGTTTAGCACCAGGGGACCGGAACACTGAAGCTTTCTTT.

This clonotype appeared a few times. V usage is TRBV9 and J usage is TRBJ1-2, with TRBD1 as a possible D gene (5 bases). CDR3 length equals 13 residues. V shed 4 bases and J shed 4 bases, with 11 bases lying between them. Per germline, CDR1 SGDLS and CDR2 YYNGEE. The CDR3 region has the DNA TGTGCCAGCAGCCGGGACGGAGCCTATGGCTACACCTTC. It translates to CASSRDGAYGYTF.

Ten or more counts support this clonotype. V usage is TRBV7-9 and J usage is TRBJ1-1; D ambiguous. CDR1 is SEHNR, CDR2 FQNEAQ, per germline (reference sequence). V lost 5 bases to trimming and J lost 1 base, with 17 bases between them. The CDR3 totals 16 residues. The CDR3 DNA reads as TGTGCCAGCAGCCACGACCTACGCCGGGGGAACACTGAAGCTTTCTTT. This sequence encodes CASSHDLRRGNTEAFF.

This clonotype was counted many times. The chain joins TRBV6-5 to TRBJ1-5; unclear D gene. Trimming shortened V by 0 bases and J by 7 bases, and 16 bases separated the two germline ends. Germline CDR1 MNHEY, CDR2 SVGAGI. The CDR3 loop spans 16 amino acids. The CDR3 coding sequence is TGTGCCAGCAGTTACTCGAGGTGGGGAGCTCTCCAGCCCCAGCATTTT. Its translation is CASSYSRWGALQPQHF.

This clonotype was found many times. The chain combines TRBV6-2 or TRBV6-3 with TRBJ2-1; D remains unclear. The CDR3 is 18 amino acids. Trimming cost V 3 bases and J 1 base, with 19 bases left between them. CDR1 and CDR2 (germline): MNHEY, SVGEGT. The CDR3 DNA reads TGTGCCAGCAGTTATTTTTTCAGTACGAGAAGGTCCTACAATGAGCAGTTCTTC. Its protein is CASSYFFSTRRSYNEQFF.

This clonotype was detected many times. The genes are TRBV20-1 and TRBJ2-7; perhaps TRBD1 as D (5 bases). Germline assignment: CDR1 DFQATT and CDR2 SNEGSKA (reference sequence). Trimming took 4 bases from V and 0 from J, leaving 10 bases between them. The CDR3 loop spans 13 amino acids. CDR3 amino acids: CSANRPSSYEQYF. The CDR3, as DNA: TGCAGTGCTAACAGGCCGAGCTCCTACGAGCAGTACTTC.

This clonotype has ten or more counts. The CDR3 DNA sequence: TGTGCCAGTAGTATGGAACATGGGAACACTGAAGCTTTCTTT. As protein: CASSMEHGNTEAFF. The chain uses TRBV19 and TRBJ1-1; D ambiguous. Germline V gene sequence: CDR1 LNHDA, CDR2 SQIVND (reference sequence). V was clipped by 3 bases and J by 1 base, with 9 bases between them. The CDR3 totals 14 residues.

Ten or more counts support this clonotype. The chain couples TRBV11-2 to TRBJ1-1; 9 bases align to TRBD1. The V gene's germline CDR1 is SGHAT and CDR2 FQNNGV. Germline trimming cut 5 bases from V and 5 bases from J; bases unmatched to any gene: 9. The CDR3 has 15 amino acids. Written as DNA, the CDR3 is TGTGCCAGCAGCCCTAAACAGGGGGCTTGGACTGAAGCTTTCTTT. Protein: CASSPKQGAWTEAFF.

In this sample, this clonotype turned up once. This may arise from a read error, as a much more abundant clone is one base away. The chain carries TRBV15 and TRBJ2-1; 8 bases are shared with TRBD1. V dropped 4 bases and J dropped 5; count of bases not matched to a gene: 7. This CDR3 contains 15 residues. Germline values: CDR1 LNHNV, CDR2 YYDKDF (reference sequence). CDR3 sequence (DNA): TGTGCCACCAGCATAGGCCGGGACAGGAACAATGAGCAGTTCTTC. The encoded protein is CATSIGRDRNNEQFF.

This clonotype was seen many times. The V gene is TRBV4-1, the J gene TRBJ2-2; a possible D gene is TRBD1 (5 bases). The V end lost 1 base, the J end lost 4 bases, and 19 bases lay between the germline ends. The germline V gene encodes CDR1 MGHRA and CDR2 YSYEKL. This CDR3 contains 18 residues. Here the CDR3 DNA reads TGCGCCAGCAGCCAAGTTGCCAGGGAACGTATCGGCACCGGGGAGCTGTTTTTT. Its protein product is CASSQVARERIGTGELFF.

The chain links TRBV10-1 to TRBJ1-1; 7 bases are a match to TRBD1. V was pared by 4 bases and J by 4 bases, with 6 bases of the junction left unmatched. Germline V lookup: CDR1 WNHNN, CDR2 SYGVQD (reference sequence). This CDR3 is built from 14 residues. CDR3 amino acids: CASSGDREVTEAFF. DNA for the CDR3: TGCGCCAGCAGTGGTGACAGGGAAGTCACTGAAGCTTTCTTT.